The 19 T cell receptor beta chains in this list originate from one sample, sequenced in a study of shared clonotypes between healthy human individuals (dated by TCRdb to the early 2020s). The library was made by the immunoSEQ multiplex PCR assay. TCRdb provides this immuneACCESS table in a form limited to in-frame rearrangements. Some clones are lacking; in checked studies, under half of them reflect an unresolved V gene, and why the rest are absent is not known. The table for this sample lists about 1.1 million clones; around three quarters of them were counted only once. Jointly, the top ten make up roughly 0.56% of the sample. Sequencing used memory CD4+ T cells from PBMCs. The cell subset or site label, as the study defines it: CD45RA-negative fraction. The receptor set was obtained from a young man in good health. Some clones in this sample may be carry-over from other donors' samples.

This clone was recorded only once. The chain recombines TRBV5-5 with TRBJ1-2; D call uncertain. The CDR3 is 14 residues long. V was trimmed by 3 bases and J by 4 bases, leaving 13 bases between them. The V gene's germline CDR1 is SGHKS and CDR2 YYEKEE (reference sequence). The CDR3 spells CASSYGPDPYGYTF. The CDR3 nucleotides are TGTGCCAGCAGCTACGGGCCTGATCCCTATGGCTACACCTTC.

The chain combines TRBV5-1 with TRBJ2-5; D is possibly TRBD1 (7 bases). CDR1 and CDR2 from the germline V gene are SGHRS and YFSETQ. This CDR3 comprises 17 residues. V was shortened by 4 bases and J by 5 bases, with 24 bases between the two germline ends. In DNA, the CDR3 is TGCGCCAGCAGCGCCGGAACGACAGGGAGGAAGGTGGAGACCCAGTACTTC. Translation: CASSAGTTGRKVETQYF. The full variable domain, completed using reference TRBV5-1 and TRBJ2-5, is KAGVTQTPRYLIKTRGQQVTLSCSPISGHRSVSWYQQTPGQGLQFLFEYFSETQRNKGNFPGRFSGRQFSNSRSEMNVSTLELGDSALYLCASSAGTTGRKVETQYFGPGTRLLVL.

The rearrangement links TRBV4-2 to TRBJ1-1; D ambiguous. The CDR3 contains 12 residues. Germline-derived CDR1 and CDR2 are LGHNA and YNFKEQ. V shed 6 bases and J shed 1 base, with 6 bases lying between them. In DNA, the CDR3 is TGTGCCAGCAGATTCGCGAACACTGAAGCTTTCTTT. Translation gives CASRFANTEAFF.

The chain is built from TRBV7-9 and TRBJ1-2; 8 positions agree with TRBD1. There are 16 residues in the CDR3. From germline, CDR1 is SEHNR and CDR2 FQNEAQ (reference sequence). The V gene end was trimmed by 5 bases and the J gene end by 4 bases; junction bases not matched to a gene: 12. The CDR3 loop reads CASSAQGGESLYGYTF. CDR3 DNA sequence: TGTGCCAGCAGCGCACAGGGGGGCGAAAGCCTCTATGGCTACACCTTC.

CDR3 region: CASKTHGTDTQYF. As DNA, the CDR3 is TGTGCCAGCAAGACCCATGGCACAGATACGCAGTATTTT. V gene TRBV6-1 combines with J gene TRBJ2-3; D uncertain. This CDR3 region has 13 residues. V lost 7 bases and J lost 1, with 9 bases in between. The germline CDR1 and CDR2 sequences are MNHNS and SASEGT.

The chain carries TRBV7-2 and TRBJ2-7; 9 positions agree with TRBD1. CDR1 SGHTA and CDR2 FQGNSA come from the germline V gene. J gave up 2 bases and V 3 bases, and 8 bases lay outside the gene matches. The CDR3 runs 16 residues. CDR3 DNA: TGTGCCAGCAGCTTGTCCGGGACAGGGTTGCCCTACGAGCAGTACTTC. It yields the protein CASSLSGTGLPYEQYF. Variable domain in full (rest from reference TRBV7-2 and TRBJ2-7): GAGVSQSPSNKVTEKGKDVELRCDPISGHTALYWYRQSLGQGLEFLIYFQGNSAPDKSGLPSDRFSAERTGGSVSTLTIQRTQQEDSAVYLCASSLSGTGLPYEQYFGPGTRLTVT.

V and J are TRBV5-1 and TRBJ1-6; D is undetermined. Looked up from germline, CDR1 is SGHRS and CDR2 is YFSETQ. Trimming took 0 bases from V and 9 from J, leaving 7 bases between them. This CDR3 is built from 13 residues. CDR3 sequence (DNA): TGCGCCAGCAGCTTGGGATCTGGTTCACCCCTCCACTTT. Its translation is CASSLGSGSPLHF.

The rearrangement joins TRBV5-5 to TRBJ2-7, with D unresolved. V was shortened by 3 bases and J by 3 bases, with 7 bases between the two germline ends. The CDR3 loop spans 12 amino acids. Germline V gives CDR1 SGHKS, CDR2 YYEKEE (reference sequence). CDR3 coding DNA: TGTGCCAGCAGCTCACAGAACTACGAGCAGTACTTC. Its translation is CASSSQNYEQYF.

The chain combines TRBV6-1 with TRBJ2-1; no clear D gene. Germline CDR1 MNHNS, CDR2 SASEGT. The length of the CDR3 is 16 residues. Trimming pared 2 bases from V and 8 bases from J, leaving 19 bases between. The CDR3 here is CASSEPGRPPNHEQFF. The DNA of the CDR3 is TGTGCCAGCAGTGAACCGGGCAGACCCCCGAATCATGAGCAGTTCTTC.

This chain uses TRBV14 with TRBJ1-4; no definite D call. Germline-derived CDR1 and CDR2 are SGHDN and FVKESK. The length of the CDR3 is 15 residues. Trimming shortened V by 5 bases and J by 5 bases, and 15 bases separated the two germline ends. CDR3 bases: TGTGCCAGCAGCGGTCGGGGAGGTGCAAATGAAAAACTGTTTTTT. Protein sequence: CASSGRGGANEKLFF.

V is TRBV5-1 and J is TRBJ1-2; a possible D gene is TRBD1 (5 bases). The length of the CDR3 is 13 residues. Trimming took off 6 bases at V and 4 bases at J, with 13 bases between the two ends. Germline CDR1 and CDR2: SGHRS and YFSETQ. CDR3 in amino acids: CASTSGGGYGYTF. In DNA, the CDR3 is TGCGCCAGCACTTCGGGCGGGGGCTATGGCTACACCTTC. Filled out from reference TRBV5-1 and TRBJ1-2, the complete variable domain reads KAGVTQTPRYLIKTRGQQVTLSCSPISGHRSVSWYQQTPGQGLQFLFEYFSETQRNKGNFPGRFSGRQFSNSRSEMNVSTLELGDSALYLCASTSGGGYGYTFGSGTRLTVV.

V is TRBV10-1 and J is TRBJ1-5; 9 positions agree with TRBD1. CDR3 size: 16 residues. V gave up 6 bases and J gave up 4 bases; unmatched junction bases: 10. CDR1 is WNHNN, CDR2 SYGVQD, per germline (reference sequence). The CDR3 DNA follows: TGCGCCAGCAGACAACAGGGGGCCCTTCGGAATCAGCCCCAGCATTTT. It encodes CASRQQGALRNQPQHF.

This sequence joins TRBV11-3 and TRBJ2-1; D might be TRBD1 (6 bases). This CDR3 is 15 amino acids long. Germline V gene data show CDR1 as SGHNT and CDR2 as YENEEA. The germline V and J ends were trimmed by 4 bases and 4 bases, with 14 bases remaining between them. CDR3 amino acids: CASSSGSTGYNEQFF. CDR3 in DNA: TGTGCCAGCAGCTCGGGCTCGACAGGATACAATGAGCAGTTCTTC. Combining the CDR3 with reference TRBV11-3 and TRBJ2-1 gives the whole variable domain EAGVVQSPRYKIIEKKQPVAFWCNPISGHNTLYWYLQNLGQGPELLIRYENEEAVDDSQLPKDRFSAERLKGVDSTLKIQPAELGDSAVYLCASSSGSTGYNEQFFGPGTRLTVL.

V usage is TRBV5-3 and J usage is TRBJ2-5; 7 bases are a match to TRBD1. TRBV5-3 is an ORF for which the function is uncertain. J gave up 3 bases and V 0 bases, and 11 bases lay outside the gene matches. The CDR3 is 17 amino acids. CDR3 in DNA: TGTGCCAGAAGCTTGGTGGGGAGACAGGGAACGGAAGAGACCCAGTACTTC. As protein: CARSLVGRQGTEETQYF.

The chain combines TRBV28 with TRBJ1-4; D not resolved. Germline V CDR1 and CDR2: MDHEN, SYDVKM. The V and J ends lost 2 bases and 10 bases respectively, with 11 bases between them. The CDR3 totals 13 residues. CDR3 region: CASSLLRRGKLFF. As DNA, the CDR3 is TGTGCCAGCAGTTTACTAAGGCGAGGAAAACTGTTTTTT.

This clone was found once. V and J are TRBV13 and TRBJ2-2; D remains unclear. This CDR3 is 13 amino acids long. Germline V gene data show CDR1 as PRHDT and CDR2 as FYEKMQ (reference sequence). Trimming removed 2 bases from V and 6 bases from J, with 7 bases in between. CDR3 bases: TGTGCCAGCAGCTTAAGGTTACCCGGGGAGCTGTTTTTT. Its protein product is CASSLRLPGELFF.

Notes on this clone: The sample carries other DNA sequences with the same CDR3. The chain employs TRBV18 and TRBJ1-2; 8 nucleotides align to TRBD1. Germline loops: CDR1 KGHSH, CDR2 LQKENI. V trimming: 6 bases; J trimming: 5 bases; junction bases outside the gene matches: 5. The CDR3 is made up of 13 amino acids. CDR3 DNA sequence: TGTGCCAGCTCGCCGGACAGGGTTTATGGCTACACCTTC. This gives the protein CASSPDRVYGYTF. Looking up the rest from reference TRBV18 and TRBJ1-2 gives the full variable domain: NAGVMQNPRHLVRRRGQEARLRCSPMKGHSHVYWYRQLPEEGLKFMVYLQKENIIDESGMPKERFSAEFPKEGPSILRIQQVVRGDSAAYFCASSPDRVYGYTFGSGTRLTVV.

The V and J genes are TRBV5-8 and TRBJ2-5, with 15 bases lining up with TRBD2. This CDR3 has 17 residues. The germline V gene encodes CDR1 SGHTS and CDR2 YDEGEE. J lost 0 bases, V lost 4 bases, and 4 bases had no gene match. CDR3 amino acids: CASSRGLAGGNQETQYF. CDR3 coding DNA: TGTGCCAGCAGCCGGGGACTAGCGGGAGGAAACCAAGAGACCCAGTACTTC.

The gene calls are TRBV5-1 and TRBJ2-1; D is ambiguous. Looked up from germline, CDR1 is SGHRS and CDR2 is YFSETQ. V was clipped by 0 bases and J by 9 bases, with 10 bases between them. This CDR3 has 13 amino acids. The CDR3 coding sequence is TGCGCCAGCAGCTTGGGGATTCGGACTGAGCAGTTCTTC. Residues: CASSLGIRTEQFF.